This TCR beta chain stems from a study of T cell changes during pregnancy in multiple sclerosis. Sequencing was performed with immunoSEQ multiplex PCR; in TCRdb, only in-frame clones are kept and a portion is missing. The table records about 120,000 clones, about 93% of them present only once. The germline gives CDR1 SNHLY, CDR2 FYNNEI. V lost 2 bases, J lost 5 bases, and 4 bases lay in between. This CDR3 has 11 amino acids. This clone was found a few times. The chain has TRBV2 and TRBJ2-7; no definite D call. The receptor comes from a female donor with multiple sclerosis, enrolled in a pregnancy study. The starting material was peripheral blood, obtained before pregnancy. DNA for the CDR3: TGTGCCAGCAGTGAATTCGACGAGCAGTACTTC. This encodes CASSEFDEQYF.